The rows below give T cell receptor beta chains drawn from one sample of a study of neurological immune-mediated disorders. TCRdb passed the 5' RACE reads through MiXCR, listing each CDR3 protein once. The sample consists of about 16,000 distinct CDR3 sequences, about 22% of them appearing once. Source material: PBMCs. The source of these receptors is a man in his fifties in good health. CDR3s include the opening cysteine and the closing phenylalanine or tryptophan.

>TRBV20-1|TRBJ2-3
CSARAHNTDTQYF
>TRBV28|TRBJ2-1
CASSWRDDNEQFF
>TRBV7-8|TRBJ2-5
CASSYLGENQETQYF
>TRBV20-1|TRBJ1-5
CSASQLTQPQHF
>TRBV20-1|TRBJ1-1
CSARTGGTEAFF
>TRBV20-1|TRBJ2-1
CSAHAGTSGLSSYNEQFF
>TRBV7-2|TRBJ2-5
CASSSAGGLGQETQYF
>TRBV6-5|TRBJ1-2
CASSRGQATYGYTF
>TRBV5-5|TRBJ2-7
CASSRDSLSSYEQYF
>TRBV5-1|TRBJ2-7
CASRAHPVGSGSYEQYF
>TRBV30|TRBJ2-3
CAWSADREVADTQYF
>TRBV20-1|TRBJ2-1
CSASGTSGYNEQFF
>TRBV9|TRBJ1-2
CASSAEDGYTF
>TRBV27|TRBJ2-7
CASSLYPGLTYEQYF
>TRBV10-3|TRBJ2-5
CAIADRDQETQYF
>TRBV5-6|TRBJ1-5
CASSLAARGSNQPQHF
>TRBV7-2|TRBJ2-7
CASSRLQGSSYEQYF
>TRBV5-1|TRBJ2-7
CASSFQRDYEQYF
>TRBV6-1|TRBJ2-2
CASSEGRDPLRTGELFF
>TRBV3-1|TRBJ2-6
CASSRRTSSPSGANVLTF
>TRBV5-1|TRBJ2-5
CASSSLAGGKETQYF
>TRBV12-3/TRBV12-4|TRBJ2-4
CASPSRIQYF
>TRBV5-5|TRBJ2-3
CASSLTASGDTQYF
>TRBV5-6|TRBJ2-2
CASSSPHTGELFF
>TRBV19|TRBJ2-6
CASSRPGANVLTF
>TRBV20-1|TRBJ1-3
CSAPDTSGNTIYF
>TRBV20-1|TRBJ2-1
CSARKADLAGGPNEQFF
>TRBV20-1|TRBJ1-4
CSAIRGNEKLFF
>TRBV27|TRBJ2-1
CASSFGTEQFF
>TRBV6-5|TRBJ2-2
CASGGNTGELFF
>TRBV7-2|TRBJ2-7
CASSLDPFYEQYF
>TRBV13|TRBJ2-1
CASSPDGSAYNEQFF
>TRBV14|TRBJ1-1
CASSPWANTEAFF
>TRBV20-1|TRBJ1-2
CSARDGARNYGYTF
>TRBV28|TRBJ2-1
CASRPGQGSYNEQFF
>TRBV29-1|TRBJ2-7
CSAGRSGEQYF
>TRBV7-2|TRBJ1-1
CASSPLTGLTEAFF
>TRBV18|TRBJ2-6
CASSPRDRGSTGANVLTF